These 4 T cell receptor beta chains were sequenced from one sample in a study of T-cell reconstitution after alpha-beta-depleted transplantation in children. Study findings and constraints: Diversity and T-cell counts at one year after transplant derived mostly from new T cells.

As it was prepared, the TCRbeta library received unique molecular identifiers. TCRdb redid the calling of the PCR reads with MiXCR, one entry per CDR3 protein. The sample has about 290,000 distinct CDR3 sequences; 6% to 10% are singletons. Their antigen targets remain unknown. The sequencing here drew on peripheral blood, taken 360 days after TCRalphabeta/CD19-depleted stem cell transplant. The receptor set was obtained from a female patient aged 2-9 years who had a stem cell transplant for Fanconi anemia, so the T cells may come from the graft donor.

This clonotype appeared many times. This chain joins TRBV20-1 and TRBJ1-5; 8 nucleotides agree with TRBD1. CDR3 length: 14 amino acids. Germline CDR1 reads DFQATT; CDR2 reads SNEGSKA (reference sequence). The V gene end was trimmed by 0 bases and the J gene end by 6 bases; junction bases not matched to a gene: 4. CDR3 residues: CSARDSTGVQPQHF. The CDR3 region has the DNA TGCAGTGCTAGAGATTCGACAGGGGTTCAGCCCCAGCATTTT.

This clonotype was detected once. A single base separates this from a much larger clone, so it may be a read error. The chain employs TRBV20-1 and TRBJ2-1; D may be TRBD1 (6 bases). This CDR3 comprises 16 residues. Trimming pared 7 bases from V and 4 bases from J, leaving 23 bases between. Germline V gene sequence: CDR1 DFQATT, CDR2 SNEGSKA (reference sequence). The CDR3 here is CSVRGRSFRGYNEQFF. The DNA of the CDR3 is TGCAGTGTCAGGGGACGGTCATTTAGAGGTTACAATGAGCAGTTCTTC.

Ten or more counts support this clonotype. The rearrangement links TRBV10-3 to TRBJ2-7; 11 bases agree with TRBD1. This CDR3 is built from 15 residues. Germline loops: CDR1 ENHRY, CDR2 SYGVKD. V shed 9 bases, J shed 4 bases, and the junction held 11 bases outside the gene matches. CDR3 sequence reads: CAMAPGQGVLYEQYF. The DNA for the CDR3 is TGTGCCATGGCGCCGGGACAGGGGGTCCTATACGAGCAGTACTTC.

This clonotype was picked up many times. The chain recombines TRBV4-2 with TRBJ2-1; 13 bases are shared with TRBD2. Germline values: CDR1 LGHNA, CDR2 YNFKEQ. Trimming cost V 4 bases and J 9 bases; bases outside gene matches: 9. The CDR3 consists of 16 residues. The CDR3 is CASSRWTSGSFTEQFF. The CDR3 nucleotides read TGTGCCAGCAGCCGATGGACTAGCGGGAGTTTCACTGAGCAGTTCTTC.